These T cell receptor beta chains were read from a single sample in a study of beta chain features in type 1 diabetes. Using immunoSEQ multiplex PCR, the repertoire was profiled, and TCRdb retains in-frame clones only, with some absent. The table lists about 710,000 clones, about an eighth of them singletons. Sequenced material: naive CD4+ T cells from blood. The receptor set was obtained from a young man with type 1 diabetes. Each CDR3 is given with its conserved first and last residue. D genes are given only for firm matches. Rows give clone size only sometimes, using once, few, many, or a class for an expanded clone.

TRBJ2-6 few TRBV5-1 NA CASSSGPGTGANVLTF TGCGCCAGCAGCTCCGGACCAGGGACTGGGGCCAACGTCCTGACTTTC
TRBJ2-1 NA TRBV29-1 NA CSVGSFEQFF TGCAGCGTTGGCAGCTTCGAGCAGTTCTTC
TRBJ1-1 NA TRBV4-3 TRBD1 CASSQPSRGQGPEAFF TGCGCCAGCAGCCAGCCGTCCAGGGGGCAGGGACCTGAAGCTTTCTTT
TRBJ1-5 NA TRBV30 NA CAWDQTGRQPQHF TGTGCCTGGGACCAGACAGGCAGGCAGCCCCAGCATTTT
TRBJ1-5 few TRBV28 NA CASNDSNQPQHF TGTGCCAGCAACGATAGCAATCAGCCCCAGCATTTT
TRBJ2-1 few TRBV12-5 NA CASAPPGAVAEQFF TGTGCTAGTGCTCCCCCCGGGGCCGTCGCGGAGCAGTTCTTC
TRBJ2-7 few TRBV2 TRBD1 CASSEAGQVSYEQYF TGTGCCAGCAGTGAAGCGGGACAGGTCTCCTACGAGCAGTACTTC
TRBJ2-1 NA TRBV7-9 TRBD1 CASSYRDRVQFF TGTGCCAGCAGTTACAGGGACAGGGTACAGTTCTTC
TRBJ1-3 few TRBV7-2 TRBD1 CASSKRQGDPGNTIYF TGTGCCAGCAGCAAGAGACAGGGTGACCCTGGAAACACCATATATTTT
TRBJ1-1 NA TRBV10-3 NA CATLRGPTNTEAFF TGTGCCACTCTCCGGGGGCCCACGAACACTGAAGCTTTCTTT
TRBJ2-5 NA TRBV5-6 TRBD1 CASSLGTGTLLETQYF TGTGCCAGCAGCTTGGGGACAGGGACGCTTTTGGAGACCCAGTACTTC
TRBJ1-2 NA TRBV7-2 NA CASSSYTTSSGYTF TGTGCCAGCAGCTCATACACGACCTCTTCTGGCTACACCTTC
TRBJ1-5 NA TRBV30 NA CAWGDGWRNQPQHF TGTGCCTGGGGGGACGGGTGGCGCAATCAGCCCCAGCATTTT
TRBJ1-1 NA TRBV6-6 TRBD1 CASSSGGEAFF TGTGCCAGCAGTTCAGGGGGTGAAGCTTTCTTT
TRBJ1-5 few TRBV4-1 NA CASSQDPGTGNQPQHF TGCGCCAGCAGCCAAGATCCAGGGACGGGCAATCAGCCCCAGCATTTT
TRBJ1-1 few TRBV5-1 TRBD1 CASSWTGGNTEAFF TGCGCCAGCAGCTGGACAGGGGGGAACACTGAAGCTTTCTTT
TRBJ1-2 few TRBV9 TRBD1 CASSVATGQGDYGYTF TGTGCCAGCAGCGTAGCCACCGGACAGGGCGACTATGGCTACACCTTC
TRBJ1-5 NA TRBV7-9 TRBD1 CASSWGTGGPYSNQPQHF TGTGCCAGCAGCTGGGGGACAGGGGGCCCCTATAGCAATCAGCCCCAGCATTTT
TRBJ1-5 NA TRBV23-1 NA CASSQRLGSNQPQHF TGCGCCAGCAGTCAAAGGCTAGGGAGCAATCAGCCCCAGCATTTT
TRBJ2-1 NA TRBV9 NA CASSVATLGTSEQFF TGTGCCAGCAGCGTAGCTACCCTAGGGACCAGTGAGCAGTTCTTC
TRBJ2-7 NA TRBV29-1 NA CSVEPGTYDEQYF TGCAGCGTTGAACCGGGAACCTACGACGAGCAGTACTTC
TRBJ2-7 NA TRBV7-2 NA CASSLTPGSGSYEQYF TGTGCCAGCAGCTTAACCCCGGGTAGCGGTTCCTACGAGCAGTACTTC
TRBJ2-2 NA TRBV7-2 TRBD1 CASSLYPGGAGTGELFF TGTGCCAGCAGCTTATATCCAGGGGGCGCCGGCACCGGGGAGCTGTTTTTT
TRBJ2-1 NA TRBV9 NA CASSVGLHSPPYNEQFF TGTGCCAGCAGCGTAGGCCTTCACTCGCCCCCCTACAATGAGCAGTTCTTC
TRBJ1-5 NA TRBV9 TRBD1 CASSATGAEGEPQHF TGTGCCAGCAGCGCAACAGGGGCCGAGGGGGAGCCCCAGCATTTT
TRBJ2-1 NA TRBV7-3 NA CASSLRDLSNEQFF TGTGCCAGCAGCCTACGGGACTTATCGAATGAGCAGTTCTTC
TRBJ2-7 few TRBV28 NA CATGAYEQYF TGTGCCACCGGGGCTTACGAGCAGTACTTC
TRBJ2-7 NA TRBV7-2 NA CASSSAYEQYF TGTGCCAGCAGCTCGGCCTACGAGCAGTACTTC
TRBJ1-5 NA TRBV15 NA CATSLQGNQPQHF TGTGCCACCAGCCTCCAAGGCAATCAGCCCCAGCATTTT
TRBJ1-2 few TRBV27 NA CASTLRAGVHGYTF TGTGCCAGCACCCTAAGGGCAGGGGTGCATGGCTACACCTTC
TRBJ2-1 few TRBV5-6 TRBD2 CASSRLAHEQFF TGTGCCAGCAGCCGACTAGCGCATGAGCAGTTCTTC
TRBJ2-4 NA TRBV7-9 TRBD2 CASTPGLAGFQYF TGTGCCAGCACCCCGGGACTAGCGGGATTTCAGTACTTC
TRBJ1-2 NA TRBV30 NA CAWSEFLPGVPGYTF TGTGCCTGGAGTGAATTTCTACCAGGCGTTCCTGGCTACACCTTC
TRBJ1-5 few TRBV29-1 NA CSVAGRINQPQHF TGCAGCGTCGCCGGACGGATCAATCAGCCCCAGCATTTT
TRBJ2-3 few TRBV5-1 NA CASSPYMVGSTDTQYF TGCGCCAGCAGCCCATACATGGTGGGCAGCACAGATACGCAGTATTTT
TRBJ2-7 few TRBV27 TRBD2 CASSLILGSGTYEQYF TGTGCCAGCAGCCTCATTCTGGGTAGCGGGACTTACGAGCAGTACTTC
TRBJ2-7 few TRBV29-1 TRBD2 CSAQRGLAGYEQYF TGCAGCGCTCAAAGGGGACTAGCGGGGTACGAGCAGTACTTC
TRBJ2-2 few TRBV7-9 NA CASSNRQEIKLFF TGTGCCAGCAGCAACCGACAGGAAATAAAGCTGTTTTTT
TRBJ1-1 few TRBV5-1 TRBD1 CASSQGQGLLGAFF TGCGCCAGCAGCCAGGGACAGGGACTTCTAGGGGCTTTCTTT
TRBJ1-1 NA TRBV11-2 NA CASSLRATRTEAFF TGTGCCAGCAGCTTAAGGGCTACGAGGACTGAAGCTTTCTTT
TRBJ1-1 few TRBV23-1 NA CASSSEFGDTEAFF TGCGCCAGCAGTTCGGAATTTGGAGACACTGAAGCTTTCTTT
TRBJ1-2 NA TRBV2 NA CASKGEGRVGGYTF TGTGCCAGCAAGGGTGAGGGCAGGGTAGGTGGCTACACCTTC
TRBJ1-1 NA TRBV11-2 NA CASSLGVMNTEAFF TGTGCCAGCAGCTTAGGGGTTATGAACACTGAAGCTTTCTTT
TRBJ1-1 few TRBV18 NA CASSPIDSSEAFF TGTGCCAGCTCACCAATCGACAGCAGTGAAGCTTTCTTT
TRBJ1-1 few TRBV19 NA CASTMDDIRTEAFF TGTGCCAGTACCATGGACGACATTCGGACTGAAGCTTTCTTT
TRBJ2-5 few TRBV6-5 NA CASSYLGGEETQYF TGTGCCAGCAGTTACTTAGGTGGGGAAGAGACCCAGTACTTC
TRBJ2-3 few TRBV29-1 NA CSVLVNPSDTQYF TGCAGCGTTCTGGTCAATCCGTCGGATACGCAGTATTTT
TRBJ2-7 NA TRBV7-9 TRBD1 CASSLAIAGTGKDEQYF TGTGCCAGCAGCTTAGCCATAGCCGGGACAGGGAAAGACGAGCAGTACTTC
TRBJ1-3 few TRBV5-4 NA CASSLKETSGNTIYF TGTGCCAGCAGCTTGAAGGAGACCTCTGGAAACACCATATATTTT
TRBJ1-1 NA TRBV7-2 TRBD1 CASSLGRQGAHGTEAFF TGTGCCAGCAGCTTAGGACGACAGGGGGCGCATGGTACTGAAGCTTTCTTT
TRBJ1-2 NA TRBV5-1 NA CASMAGHLEGYTF TGCGCCAGCATGGCGGGACACTTAGAAGGCTACACCTTC